The T cell receptor beta chain described here comes from a study of persistence of HIV-infected CD4 T cells. Study details: Median time on suppressive ART was seven to eight years. Study conclusions and caveats: Bulk TCR data could not be restricted to HIV-1-infected CMV-responding cells.

As for this clone: What it binds is unknown.

Stimulation used around 9.1 ug/mL lysate from CMV-infected fibroblasts. CD40L/CD69 double-negative CD45RO-high memory CD4+ T cells were collected. This CDR3 region has 14 residues. Germline CDR1 MNHEY, CDR2 SVGAGI. The V end was cut by 0 bases, the J end by 10 bases, with 10 bases between. The immunoSEQ assay was version 4, run in survey mode. Sequenced by immunoSEQ multiplex PCR; TCRdb stores in-frame clones only, minus some. The sample lists over 25,000 clones, about four fifths occurring once. This chain uses TRBV6-5 with TRBJ1-6; the D gene is possibly TRBD1 (5 bases). The sequence came from an adult man with HIV who was CMV-seropositive. The sample in question was CD4+ T cells sorted from PBMCs after roughly 18-hour stimulation, obtained from a patient who received antiretroviral therapy. Here the CDR3 DNA reads TGTGCCAGCAGTTACTCAGGGGACGGATCACCCCTCCACTTT. Translating gives CASSYSGDGSPLHF.